The source of this T cell receptor beta chain is a study of patients and donors after allogeneic stem cell transplantation. Only a few counts were recorded for this clonotype. The germline V gene has CDR1 LNHNV and CDR2 YYDKDF (reference sequence). Between the trimmed V and J ends, which lost 1 base and 2 bases, there was a span of 15 bases. The CDR3 runs to 16 residues. TCRdb passed the RT-PCR reads through MiXCR, listing each CDR3 protein once. The top ten clones hold around 27% of a sample with tens of thousands of distinct CDR3 sequences, 26% of them seen once. This TCR came from a human donor who was either an allogeneic HSCT recipient or a stem cell or donor lymphocyte infusion donor (not recorded which). It is not recorded whose cells these are; they may come from a transplant donor. V is TRBV15 and J is TRBJ2-7; no clear D. The sample comprised blood, either unsorted or a sorted T cell fraction (not recorded which). CDR3 nucleotide sequence: TGTGCCACCAGCAGAGTATTGAAGGGTTGGGCCTACGAGCAGTACTTC. This encodes CATSRVLKGWAYEQYF.